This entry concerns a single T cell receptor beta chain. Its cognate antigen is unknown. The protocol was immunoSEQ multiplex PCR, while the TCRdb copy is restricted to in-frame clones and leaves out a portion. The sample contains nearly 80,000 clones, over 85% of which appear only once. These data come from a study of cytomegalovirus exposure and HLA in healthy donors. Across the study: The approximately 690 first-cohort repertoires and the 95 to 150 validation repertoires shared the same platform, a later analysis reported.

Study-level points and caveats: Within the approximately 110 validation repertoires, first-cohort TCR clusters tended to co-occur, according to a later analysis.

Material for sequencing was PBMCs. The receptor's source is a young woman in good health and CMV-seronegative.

The CDR3 DNA reads as TGTGCCAGTAGCAGGGGACGACTCTATGGCTACACCTTC. Translated, it gives CASSRGRLYGYTF. The chain carries TRBV19 and TRBJ1-2, with D maybe TRBD1 (6 bases). Germline values: CDR1 LNHDA, CDR2 SQIVND (reference sequence). This CDR3 has 13 residues. Between the trimmed V and J ends, which lost 6 bases and 4 bases, there was a span of 12 bases.